This TCR beta chain was retrieved from a study of cytomegalovirus exposure and HLA in healthy donors. In the case of this clone: Antigen specificity is unknown.

Study-wide results and limits: Most of the TCR beta V segments (in an earlier analysis) were productive either about 87% or about 30% of the time. Common viral pathogens seemed to be connected with several of the most significant clusters, according to a later analysis.

Primers: 60 Vbeta forward and 13 Jbeta reverse. Here immunoSEQ multiplex PCR was the method, and the copy in TCRdb shows in-frame clones only, minus some. The profile covers 100,000 or so clones, with about 70% appearing a single time and about 4.3% taken by the ten largest. The TCR comes from a woman aged 18-29 years in good health and CMV-seropositive. The specimen was PBMCs.

CDR3 in amino acids: CAWSVWRVNEKLFF. The CDR3, as DNA: TGTGCCTGGAGTGTATGGCGGGTTAATGAAAAACTGTTTTTT. The genes are TRBV30 and TRBJ1-4; no definite D call. Germline assignment: CDR1 GTSNPN and CDR2 SVGIG (reference sequence). The CDR3 spans 14 residues. Trimming left V 0 bases short and J 4 bases short, with 9 bases between.